What follows are 29 T cell receptor beta chains derived from one specimen sequenced in a study of OX40 agonist ivuxolimab in advanced cancers. Libraries were prepared by immunoSEQ multiplex PCR; TCRdb keeps only in-frame clonotypes and omits some of them. The table has about 110,000 clones, 85% to 95% seen once. Sequences were derived from CD4+ or CD8+ T cells sorted from blood, sampled in a trial of the OX40 agonist ivuxolimab. The receptor set was obtained from an adult with an advanced solid tumor such as melanoma, head and neck, liver or kidney cancer.

The rearrangement uses TRBV6-5 and TRBJ2-7; possibly TRBD2 for D (6 bases). The CDR3 totals 15 residues. V was clipped by 4 bases and J by 6 bases, with 19 bases between them. The V gene's germline CDR1 is MNHEY and CDR2 SVGAGI. CDR3 protein: CASSSVPGGLGEQYF. In DNA, the CDR3 is TGTGCCAGCAGTTCAGTCCCCGGAGGGTTGGGCGAGCAGTACTTC.

This clone occurred a few times. V gene TRBV11-3 combines with J gene TRBJ2-5; unclear D gene. Germline V gene sequence: CDR1 SGHNT, CDR2 YENEEA. Deletions cut 2 bases from V and 2 bases from J, with 12 bases between. The CDR3 consists of 15 residues. CDR3 sequence: CASSLITDQQETQYF. The CDR3 DNA sequence: TGTGCCAGCAGCTTAATTACAGATCAACAAGAGACCCAGTACTTC.

The V call is TRBV6-6, the J call TRBJ2-2; the match to TRBD2 covers 9 bases. This CDR3 has 16 residues. V was pared by 5 bases and J by 2 bases, with 6 bases of the junction left unmatched. The germline gives CDR1 MNHNY, CDR2 SVGAGI (reference sequence). In DNA, the CDR3 is TGTGCCAGCAGTCGTACGACTAGCGGCAACACCGGGGAGCTGTTTTTT. This sequence encodes CASSRTTSGNTGELFF.

The chain is built from TRBV7-9 and TRBJ2-1; either TRBD1 or TRBD2 may fit D (7 bases each). Trimming took 5 bases from V and 1 from J, leaving 12 bases between them. CDR3 length: 15 amino acids. CDR1 and CDR2 from the germline V gene are SEHNR and FQNEAQ (reference sequence). DNA of the CDR3: TGTGCCAGCAGCCCAGGGGGGGGGTCCTACAATGAGCAGTTCTTC. Amino acid sequence: CASSPGGGSYNEQFF.

J is TRBJ2-3 and V is TRBV9; D remains unclear. The CDR3 has 12 amino acids. CDR1 is SGDLS and CDR2 is YYNGEE in the germline V gene. Trimming pared 2 bases from V and 6 bases from J, leaving 7 bases between. The CDR3 DNA follows: TGTGCCAGCAGCGTTCAGCAGGATACGCAGTATTTT. Protein sequence: CASSVQQDTQYF. Combining the CDR3 with reference TRBV9 and TRBJ2-3 gives the whole variable domain DSGVTQTPKHLITATGQRVTLRCSPRSGDLSVYWYQQSLDQGLQFLIQYYNGEERAKGNILERFSAQQFPDLHSELNLSSLELGDSALYFCASSVQQDTQYFGPGTRLTVL.

About this clone: The germline gene is not matched at one end of the junction; a read error may be the cause. The V gene is TRBV7-7, the J gene TRBJ2-1; D is unresolved. Germline CDR1 reads SSHAT; CDR2 reads FNYEAQ (reference sequence). The CDR3 runs to 13 residues. This CDR3 reads CASSYSEMGEQFF. CDR3 DNA sequence: TGTGCTAGCAGCTATAGTGAGATGGGTGAGCAGTTCTTC.

The CDR3 loop reads CASSSTGNSNQPQHF. The CDR3 DNA follows: TGTGCCAGCAGCTCTACAGGGAATAGCAATCAGCCCCAGCATTTT. The chain uses TRBV5-4 and TRBJ1-5, with D maybe TRBD1 (6 bases). The CDR3 contains 15 residues. Per the germline V gene, CDR1 is SGHNT and CDR2 is YYREEE (reference sequence). V gave up 3 bases and J gave up 0 bases, with 10 bases separating them.

CDR3 DNA sequence: TGTGCCAGCAGTTCCTTTGGACAGGGGCGATCCTACGAGCAGTACTTC. This translates into CASSSFGQGRSYEQYF. The chain couples TRBV28 to TRBJ2-7, with 9 bases that match TRBD1. This CDR3 comprises 16 residues. CDR1 and CDR2 from the germline V gene are MDHEN and SYDVKM. Losses at the gene ends were 4 bases for V and 1 base for J; bases not matched to a gene: 8.

As DNA, the CDR3 is TGTGCCAGCAGCTTAGTACTAATCGACGGGAGCTCCTACAATGAGCAGTTCTTC. Translated: CASSLVLIDGSSYNEQFF. The rearrangement joins TRBV7-8 to TRBJ2-1; D is possibly TRBD2 (6 bases). V dropped 1 base and J dropped 0 bases, with 16 bases sitting between them. Germline CDR1 is SGHVS and CDR2 is FQNEAQ. CDR3 length: 18 residues. Full variable domain (missing parts from reference TRBV7-8 and TRBJ2-1): GAGVSQSPRYKVAKRGQDVALRCDPISGHVSLFWYQQALGQGPEFLTYFQNEAQLDKSGLPSDRFFAERPEGSVSTLKIQRTQQEDSAVYLCASSLVLIDGSSYNEQFFGPGTRLTVL.

In this sample, this clone turned up a few times. The rearrangement links TRBV19 to TRBJ1-1; D gene unclear. With 5 bases removed from V and 4 bases from J, the gap between germline ends came to 11 bases. This CDR3 comprises 13 residues. Germline CDR1 reads LNHDA; CDR2 reads SQIVND (reference sequence). CDR3 DNA: TGTGCCAGTAGTTCTCCTTACAGCACTGAAGCTTTCTTT. Its protein is CASSSPYSTEAFF.

The chain uses TRBV27 and TRBJ2-7; 10 nucleotides agree with TRBD1. Germline CDR1 and CDR2: MNHEY and SMNVEV (reference sequence). With 4 bases clipped from V and 1 base from J, the junction kept 10 bases outside the gene matches. This CDR3 has 17 residues. The CDR3, as DNA: TGTGCCAGCAGTTCCCCGTCCGGGACAGGGGATTCCTACGAGCAGTACTTC. This sequence encodes CASSSPSGTGDSYEQYF.

The chain joins TRBV7-8 to TRBJ2-2; 7 positions agree with TRBD2. CDR3 length: 15 amino acids. V shed 6 bases, J shed 5 bases, and the junction held 9 bases outside the gene matches. Germline V lookup: CDR1 SGHVS, CDR2 FQNEAQ. The CDR3 spells CASSPIAGVTGELFF. The CDR3 DNA follows: TGTGCCAGCAGTCCAATAGCGGGTGTTACCGGGGAGCTGTTTTTT.

The chain is built from TRBV30 and TRBJ2-5; D possibly corresponds to TRBD2 (6 bases). In germline, CDR1 is GTSNPN, CDR2 SVGIG (reference sequence). V dropped 2 bases and J dropped 5 bases, with 12 bases sitting between them. This CDR3 region has 13 residues. Here the CDR3 reads CAWSSGGRETQYF. DNA of the CDR3: TGTGCCTGGAGTTCCGGAGGGAGGGAGACCCAGTACTTC.

The chain combines TRBV5-1 with TRBJ1-1; D gene unclear. The germline V gene encodes CDR1 SGHRS and CDR2 YFSETQ. This CDR3 is built from 14 residues. Trimming removed 4 bases at V and 0 bases at J, with 10 bases between. In DNA, the CDR3 is TGCGCCAGCAGCCTCGGACTGATGAACACTGAAGCTTTCTTT. It specifies CASSLGLMNTEAFF.

This CDR3 is CAIWTVYGYTF. In DNA form, the CDR3 reads TGTGCCATCTGGACGGTCTATGGCTACACCTTC. The rearrangement uses TRBV21-1 and TRBJ1-2. TRBV21-1 is a listed pseudogene. The CDR3 spans 11 residues.

The chain couples TRBV30 to TRBJ2-2; perhaps TRBD1 as D (6 bases). With 3 bases removed from V and 4 bases from J, the gap between germline ends came to 18 bases. Germline V gives CDR1 GTSNPN, CDR2 SVGIG (reference sequence). This CDR3 comprises 16 residues. CDR3 sequence reads: CAWSPQGRAFTGELFF. CDR3 in DNA: TGTGCCTGGAGCCCTCAGGGGCGGGCCTTCACCGGGGAGCTGTTTTTT.

The chain employs TRBV18 and TRBJ1-2; 11 bases fit TRBD1. V was pared by 5 bases and J by 6 bases, with 14 bases of the junction left unmatched. Germline CDR1 and CDR2: KGHSH and LQKENI. The CDR3 is 17 residues long. The chain's CDR3 is CASSSSTGTGGDNGYTF. The DNA of the CDR3 is TGTGCCAGCTCATCTTCCACCGGGACAGGGGGGGATAATGGCTACACCTTC.

This clone was detected a few times. The chain couples TRBV19 to TRBJ1-2; D gene uncertain. V lost 3 bases to trimming and J lost 4 bases, with 6 bases between them. The CDR3 contains 12 residues. The germline V gene has CDR1 LNHDA and CDR2 SQIVND (reference sequence). The CDR3 is CASSMGTYGYTF. CDR3 sequence (DNA): TGTGCCAGTAGTATGGGCACCTATGGCTACACCTTC.

The gene calls are TRBV2 and TRBJ2-1, with TRBD2 identical over 14 bases. The CDR3 totals 16 residues. CDR1 and CDR2 (germline): SNHLY, FYNNEI. The V gene end was trimmed by 4 bases and the J gene end by 14 bases; junction bases not matched to a gene: 13. CDR3: CASSATSGGAFRREFF. CDR3 in DNA: TGTGCCAGCAGTGCGACTAGCGGGGGGGCCTTCCGCCGGGAGTTCTTC.

The chain employs TRBV7-6 and TRBJ2-3; no reliable D call. The V gene's germline CDR1 is SGHVS and CDR2 FNYEAQ. This CDR3 comprises 14 residues. Trimming removed 1 base at V and 2 bases at J, with 7 bases between. CDR3 coding DNA: TGTGCCAGCAGCTTAGTTGGGTCCACAGATACGCAGTATTTT. Translating gives CASSLVGSTDTQYF.

A word on this clone: At the DNA level, this CDR3 is encoded by other sequences in the same sample as well. This rearrangement joins TRBV20-1 to TRBJ1-1; no firm D call. Germline V CDR1 and CDR2: DFQATT, SNEGSKA (reference sequence). CDR3 length equals 11 residues. Trimming cost V 1 base and J 2 bases, with 2 bases left between them. CDR3 bases: TGCAGTGCTAGAGTAAACACTGAAGCTTTCTTT. Amino acids: CSARVNTEAFF.

The chain carries TRBV28 and TRBJ1-2; D might be TRBD1 (5 bases). The CDR3 loop spans 14 amino acids. The V and J ends lost 6 bases and 8 bases respectively, with 19 bases between them. CDR1 MDHEN and CDR2 SYDVKM come from the germline V gene. CDR3 region: CASSKLTARSGYTF. CDR3 bases: TGTGCCAGCAGCAAATTGACAGCCCGATCGGGCTACACCTTC.

This chain connects TRBV10-3 to TRBJ1-5; D unresolved. Trimming took 2 bases from V and 4 from J, leaving 12 bases between them. Germline values: CDR1 ENHRY, CDR2 SYGVKD. This CDR3 contains 15 residues. The CDR3 DNA sequence: TGTGCCATCAGTGAGCTTGAGGGCGGGAATCAGCCCCAGCATTTT. This encodes CAISELEGGNQPQHF.

This clone was seen just once. CDR3 residues: CASSLSGRGRGKDGYTF. CDR3 DNA: TGTGCCAGCAGTTTAAGTGGCCGGGGCAGGGGAAAAGATGGCTACACCTTC. The J gene is TRBJ1-2, the V gene TRBV27; the D gene is possibly TRBD1 (6 bases). The CDR3 loop spans 17 amino acids. The V and J ends lost 2 bases and 6 bases respectively, with 22 bases between them. Germline V gene lookup returns CDR1 MNHEY and CDR2 SMNVEV (reference sequence).

The chain carries TRBV27 and TRBJ2-7, with D possibly being TRBD1 (6 bases). V lost 4 bases to trimming and J lost 2 bases, with 21 bases between them. CDR1 is MNHEY, CDR2 SMNVEV, per germline (reference sequence). This CDR3 region has 17 residues. The CDR3 coding sequence is TGTGCCAGCAGTTCGAAGAGCAGGGGTCTACCCCCCTACGAGCAGTACTTC. It is translated as CASSSKSRGLPPYEQYF.

V is TRBV19 and J is TRBJ2-7; 9 bases match TRBD1. After removal of 6 bases from V and 6 bases from J, the junction contained 6 bases not matched to a gene. Germline CDR1 is LNHDA and CDR2 is SQIVND (reference sequence). The CDR3 has 13 residues. The CDR3 coding sequence is TGTGCCAGTAGGCGGGGACAGGGAAGCGAGCAGTACTTC. Its protein product is CASRRGQGSEQYF. The full variable domain, with the rest looked up from reference TRBV19 and TRBJ2-7, is DGGITQSPKYLFRKEGQNVTLSCEQNLNHDAMYWYRQDPGQGLRLIYYSQIVNDFQKGDIAEGYSVSREKKESFPLTVTSAQKNPTAFYLCASRRGQGSEQYFGPGTRLTVT.

This rearrangement joins TRBV7-8 to TRBJ1-3; D is perhaps TRBD1 (6 bases). The germline gives CDR1 SGHVS, CDR2 FQNEAQ. With 1 base removed from V and 4 bases from J, the gap between germline ends came to 14 bases. The CDR3 covers 16 residues. The DNA of the CDR3 is TGTGCCAGCAGCTTAGTCCCGGACAGAGACGGAAACACCATATATTTT. This encodes CASSLVPDRDGNTIYF. Supplemented by reference TRBV7-8 and TRBJ1-3, the full variable domain reads GAGVSQSPRYKVAKRGQDVALRCDPISGHVSLFWYQQALGQGPEFLTYFQNEAQLDKSGLPSDRFFAERPEGSVSTLKIQRTQQEDSAVYLCASSLVPDRDGNTIYFGEGSWLTVV.

V and J are TRBV15 and TRBJ1-2; unclear D gene. CDR3 length: 13 amino acids. Germline V CDR1 and CDR2: LNHNV, YYDKDF (reference sequence). V dropped 1 base and J dropped 7 bases, with 10 bases sitting between them. CDR3 sequence: CATSRAFSGGYTF. The CDR3 bases are TGTGCCACCAGCAGAGCCTTCTCCGGTGGCTACACCTTC.

J is TRBJ2-2 and V is TRBV6-1, with D perhaps TRBD2 (6 bases). The CDR3 totals 17 residues. CDR1 is MNHNS, CDR2 SASEGT, per germline. V shed 2 bases and J shed 1 base, with 14 bases lying between them. The CDR3 loop reads CASSEKSWGGNTGELFF. CDR3 coding DNA: TGTGCCAGCAGTGAAAAGTCCTGGGGAGGGAACACCGGGGAGCTGTTTTTT.